Sequencing of this T cell receptor beta chain was carried out in a study of shared clonotypes between healthy human individuals (dated by TCRdb to the early 2020s). Turning to the overall study: The cohort included three men and a couple of women between 18 and 49 years of age. For each donor, CD4 naive and CD4 memory were each given three plates, CD8 naive was given two plates, and CD8 memory was given one plate. Blood TCR repertoires of five healthy adults were deeply sequenced to estimate repertoire size and the extent of clonotype sharing between individuals. To increase sequencing depth and limit assay-specific biases, different laboratories used diverse techniques to prepare libraries and sequence TCR repertoires. Each donor's leukapheresis produced roughly between roughly 0.85 and 10 billion PBMCs.

Points the paper makes about the study in general: Incomplete sequencing was indicated by rarefaction of sorted-subset datasets, despite the large sequencing depth. Across a handful of donors, 5% to 6% of naive CD4, around 3.5% of naive CD8, about 2.3% of memory CD4, and 0.4% of memory CD8 clonotypes were shared. The small number of donors limited the genetic and exposure-history diversity represented. Pairwise subsampling indicated that sequencing depth was expected to affect the degree of clonotype sharing among donors. Compared with non-shared clonotypes, clonotypes shared by all four sorted-subset donors had higher generation probabilities. Sampling was restricted to blood, and TCR repertoires in tissues likely differ from the TCR repertoires found in blood. Larger estimated clonotype richness was generally found for naive subsets than for memory subsets.

Healthy HIV-negative adults with no recently reported acute infections or vaccinations were included as donors. Only Caucasian adults living in Nashville, Tennessee, USA were represented among the donors. CD4+ T cells were enriched by magnetic negative selection; naive cells were then positively selected on CD45RA, and the negative fraction formed the memory subset. Blood was collected by leukapheresis, and PBMCs were isolated by Ficoll-Histopaque density gradient centrifugation and then cryopreserved in liquid nitrogen vapor phase. Analytical flow cytometry was used to check the purity and quantity of every magnetically sorted T cell population. From each sorted fraction, genomic DNA was isolated and quantified by UV absorbance on a Nanodrop 2000c. Turning to this clone: The clone's antigen remains unknown. The record has no base qualities; no much larger clone is one base away.

Using the deep immunoSEQ assay, multiplex PCR amplified TCR CDR3 regions from genomic DNA. For each cell subset, the extracted genomic DNA was distributed evenly across all wells of several immunoSEQ 96-well plates, and each plate served as one replicate. For sorted subsets, 150 to 250 ng genomic DNA, equal to approximately 30,000 T cell genomes, was loaded into each replicate PCR. The purified libraries were quantified using a Qubit 3.0 fluorometer, sized with a Bioanalyzer 2100, and then quantified again using the KAPA Library Quantification kit. A separate single-read 150-cycle Illumina NextSeq 550 flow cell was used to sequence each immunoSEQ 96-well plate. The original pipeline was this. Because only junctional sequences without quality scores were contained in the immunoSEQ output, filtering matching that applied to full-length reads could not be performed. Sequences were annotated with PyIR, a Python wrapper for IgBLAST v1.9, and V/J genes and CDR3 were assigned using IMGT germline references. Reads were filtered out if the reads had weak V/J assignments (E-value above 1e-6), no CDR3, stop codons, out-of-frame junctions, or ambiguous translated residues. V3J clonotypes were defined as sequences sharing the same inferred V gene, J gene, and CDR3 amino acid sequence. Percentage overlap between repertoires was computed as shared unique clonotypes divided by the size of the smaller repertoire. Richness of each repertoire was evaluated using RTK rarefaction, the Chao1 estimator, and Recon v2.1 estimates of unobserved clonotypes. OLGA was used to compute generation probabilities for all TCRbeta clonotypes that the gDNA method yielded from a few donors. This is the immuneACCESS table as TCRdb keeps it, with only in-frame sequences that have V and J called. A part of the clones is gone; compared with another copy, unresolved V genes explain less than half, and the rest is unexplained. The DNA was the basis for D and trimming; V, J and clone size are from that table. Recorded for this sample are just over 2,000,000 clones; 85% to 95% of them occurred a single time. More than 0.1% of the sample comes from the top ten.

The sequenced material came from naive CD4+ T cells sorted from blood. What this sample's cell subset or site label stands for: CD45RA+ positively selected. This clonotype was sampled from a man younger than 35 in good health.

At the DNA level, the sequence is TGTGCCAGCAGCTTAGACAGGGGCATTAAGAACACTGAAGCTTTCTTT. Translated, this is CASSLDRGIKNTEAFF. This chain joins TRBV28 to TRBJ1-1, and 8 bases in between align with TRBD1. The germline V gene supplies CDR1 MDHEN and CDR2 SYDVKM. The CDR3, cysteine through phenylalanine, is 16 amino acids long. The read is trimmed to its CDR3 DNA, 48 bases read in frame from base 1. For this chain, trimming is 6 bases at the V end and 1 base at the J end, and the number of junction bases without a gene match is 10.